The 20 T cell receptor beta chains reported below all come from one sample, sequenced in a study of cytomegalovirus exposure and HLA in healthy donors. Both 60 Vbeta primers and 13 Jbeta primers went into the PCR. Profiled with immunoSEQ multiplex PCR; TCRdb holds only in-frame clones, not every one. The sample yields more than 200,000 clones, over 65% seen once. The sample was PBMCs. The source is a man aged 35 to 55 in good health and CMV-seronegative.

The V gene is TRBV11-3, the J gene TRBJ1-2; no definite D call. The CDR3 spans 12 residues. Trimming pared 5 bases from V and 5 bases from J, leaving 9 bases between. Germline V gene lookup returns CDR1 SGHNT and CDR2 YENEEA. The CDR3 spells CASSAERYGYTF. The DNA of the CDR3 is TGTGCCAGCAGCGCGGAGAGGTATGGCTACACCTTC.

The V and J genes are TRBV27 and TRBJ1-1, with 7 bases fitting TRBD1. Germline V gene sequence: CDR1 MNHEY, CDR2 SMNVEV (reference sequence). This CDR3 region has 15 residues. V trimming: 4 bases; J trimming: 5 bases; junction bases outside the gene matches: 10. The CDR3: CASSYTGDLGTEAFF. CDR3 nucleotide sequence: TGTGCCAGCAGTTATACAGGGGATTTGGGGACTGAAGCTTTCTTT.

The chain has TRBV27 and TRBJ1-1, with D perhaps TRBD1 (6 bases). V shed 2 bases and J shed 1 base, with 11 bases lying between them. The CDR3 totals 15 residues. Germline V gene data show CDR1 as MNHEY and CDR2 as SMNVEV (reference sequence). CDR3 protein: CASSLGRGANTEAFF. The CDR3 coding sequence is TGTGCCAGCAGTTTAGGGAGGGGGGCGAACACTGAAGCTTTCTTT.

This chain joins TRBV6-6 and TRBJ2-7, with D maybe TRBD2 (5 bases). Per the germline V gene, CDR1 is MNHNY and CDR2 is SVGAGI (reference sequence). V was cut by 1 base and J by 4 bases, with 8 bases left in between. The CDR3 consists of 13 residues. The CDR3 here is CASSYFPGYEQYF. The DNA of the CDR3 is TGTGCCAGCAGTTACTTCCCGGGGTACGAGCAGTACTTC.

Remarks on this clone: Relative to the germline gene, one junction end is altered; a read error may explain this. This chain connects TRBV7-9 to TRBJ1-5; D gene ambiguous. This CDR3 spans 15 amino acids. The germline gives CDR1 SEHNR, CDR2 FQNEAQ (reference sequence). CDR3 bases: TGTTCCAGCAGCTTAGACTCTATGGGCAATCAGCCCCAGCATTTT. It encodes CSSSLDSMGNQPQHF.

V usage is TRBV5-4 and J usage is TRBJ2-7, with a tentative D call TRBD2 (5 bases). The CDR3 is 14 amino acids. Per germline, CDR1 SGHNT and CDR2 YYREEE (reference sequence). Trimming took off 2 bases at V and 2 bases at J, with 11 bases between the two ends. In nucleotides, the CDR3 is TGTGCCAGCAGCTTTGGCGGAGGTACCTACGAGCAGTACTTC. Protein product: CASSFGGGTYEQYF.

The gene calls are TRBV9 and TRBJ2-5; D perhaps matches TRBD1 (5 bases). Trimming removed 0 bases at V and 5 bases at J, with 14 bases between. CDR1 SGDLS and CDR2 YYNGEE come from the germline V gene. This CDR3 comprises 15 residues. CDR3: CASSVAAGMAETQYF. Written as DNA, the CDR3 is TGTGCCAGCAGCGTAGCGGCAGGGATGGCTGAGACCCAGTACTTC.

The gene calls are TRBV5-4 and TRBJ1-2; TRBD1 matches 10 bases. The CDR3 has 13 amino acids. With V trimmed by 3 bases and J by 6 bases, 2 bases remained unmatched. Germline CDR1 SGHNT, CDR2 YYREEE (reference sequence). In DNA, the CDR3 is TGTGCCAGCAGCTCGGGACAGGGGAATGGCTACACCTTC. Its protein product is CASSSGQGNGYTF.

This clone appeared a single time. The DNA for the CDR3 is TGCGCCAGCAGCCAGGGAGCGGGCGGGGGGGCGCGTTCTGGGGCCAACGTCCTGACTTTC. Translated: CASSQGAGGGARSGANVLTF. This chain links TRBV4-1 with TRBJ2-6; 9 nucleotides line up with TRBD2. With V trimmed by 3 bases and J by 1 base, 13 bases remained unmatched. The CDR3 totals 20 residues. Germline CDR1 MGHRA, CDR2 YSYEKL.

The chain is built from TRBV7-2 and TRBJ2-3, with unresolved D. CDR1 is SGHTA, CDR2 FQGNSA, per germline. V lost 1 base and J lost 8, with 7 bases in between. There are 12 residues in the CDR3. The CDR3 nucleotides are TGTGCCAGCAGCTTAGGCGGAGTTACGCAGTATTTT. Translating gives CASSLGGVTQYF. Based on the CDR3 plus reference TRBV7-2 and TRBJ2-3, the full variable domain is GAGVSQSPSNKVTEKGKDVELRCDPISGHTALYWYRQSLGQGLEFLIYFQGNSAPDKSGLPSDRFSAERTGGSVSTLTIQRTQQEDSAVYLCASSLGGVTQYFGPGTRLTVL.

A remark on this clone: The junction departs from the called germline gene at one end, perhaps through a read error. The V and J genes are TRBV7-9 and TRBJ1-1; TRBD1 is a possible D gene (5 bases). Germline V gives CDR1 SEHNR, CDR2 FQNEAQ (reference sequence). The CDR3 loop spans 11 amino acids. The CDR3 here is CSSSSSRQFFF. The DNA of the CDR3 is TGTTCCAGCAGCTCCTCGCGACAGTTTTTCTTT.

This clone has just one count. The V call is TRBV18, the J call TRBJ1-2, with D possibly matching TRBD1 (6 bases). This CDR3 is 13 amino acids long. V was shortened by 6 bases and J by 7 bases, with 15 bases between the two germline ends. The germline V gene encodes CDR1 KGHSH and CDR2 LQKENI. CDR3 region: CASSGRGGPGYTF. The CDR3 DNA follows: TGTGCCAGCTCGGGCCGGGGGGGGCCTGGCTACACCTTC.

CDR3 sequence (DNA): TGCGCCAGCAGTCGGGAATTGGACGGGAATCAGCCCCAGCATTTT. Amino acids: CASSRELDGNQPQHF. This chain uses TRBV4-1 with TRBJ1-5; D is ambiguous. The V end was cut by 6 bases, the J end by 4 bases, with 16 bases between. The germline gives CDR1 MGHRA, CDR2 YSYEKL. The CDR3 sequence is 15 residues long.

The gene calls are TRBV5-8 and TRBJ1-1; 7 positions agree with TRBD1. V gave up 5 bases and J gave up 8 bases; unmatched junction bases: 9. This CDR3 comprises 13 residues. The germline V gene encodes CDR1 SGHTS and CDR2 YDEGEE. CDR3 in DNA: TGTGCCAGCAGTGCCTACCGACAGGGAGAAGCTTTCTTT. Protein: CASSAYRQGEAFF.

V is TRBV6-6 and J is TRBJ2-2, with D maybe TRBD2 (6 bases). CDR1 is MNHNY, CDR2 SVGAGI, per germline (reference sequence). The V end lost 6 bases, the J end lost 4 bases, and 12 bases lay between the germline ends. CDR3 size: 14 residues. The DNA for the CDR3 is TGTGCCAGCAGCCAATTCGGGGGCACCGGGGAGCTGTTTTTT. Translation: CASSQFGGTGELFF.

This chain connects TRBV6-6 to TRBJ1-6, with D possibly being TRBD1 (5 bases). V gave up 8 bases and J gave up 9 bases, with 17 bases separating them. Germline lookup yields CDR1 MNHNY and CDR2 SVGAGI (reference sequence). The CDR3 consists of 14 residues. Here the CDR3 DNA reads TGTGCCAGCTCTGGCCCCTCAGGGATTTCACCCCTCCACTTT. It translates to CASSGPSGISPLHF.

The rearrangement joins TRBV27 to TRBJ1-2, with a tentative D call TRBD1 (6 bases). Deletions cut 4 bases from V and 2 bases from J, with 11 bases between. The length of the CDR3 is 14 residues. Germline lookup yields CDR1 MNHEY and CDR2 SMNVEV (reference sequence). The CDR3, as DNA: TGTGCCAGCAGTTACATACAGGGAAACTATGGCTACACCTTC. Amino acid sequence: CASSYIQGNYGYTF.

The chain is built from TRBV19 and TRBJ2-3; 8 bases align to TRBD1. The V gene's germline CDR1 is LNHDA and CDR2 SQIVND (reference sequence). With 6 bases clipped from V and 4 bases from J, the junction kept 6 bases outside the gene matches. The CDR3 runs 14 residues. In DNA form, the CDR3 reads TGTGCCAGTAGGGACAGGGTTAGGCCAGATACGCAGTATTTT. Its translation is CASRDRVRPDTQYF.

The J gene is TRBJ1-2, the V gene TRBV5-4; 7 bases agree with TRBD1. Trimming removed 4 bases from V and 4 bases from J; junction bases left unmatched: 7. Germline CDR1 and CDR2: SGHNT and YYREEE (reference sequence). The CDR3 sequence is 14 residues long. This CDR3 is CASSDDREVYGYTF. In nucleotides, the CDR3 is TGTGCCAGCAGCGACGACAGGGAGGTCTATGGCTACACCTTC. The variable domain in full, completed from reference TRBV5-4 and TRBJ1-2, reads ETGVTQSPTHLIKTRGQQVTLRCSSQSGHNTVSWYQQALGQGPQFIFQYYREEENGRGNFPPRFSGLQFPNYSSELNVNALELDDSALYLCASSDDREVYGYTFGSGTRLTVV.

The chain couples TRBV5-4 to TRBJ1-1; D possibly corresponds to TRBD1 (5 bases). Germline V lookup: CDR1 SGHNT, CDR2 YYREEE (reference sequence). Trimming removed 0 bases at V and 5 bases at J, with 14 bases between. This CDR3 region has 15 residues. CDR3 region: CASSLVGQRGTEAFF. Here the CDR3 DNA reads TGTGCCAGCAGCTTGGTTGGGCAAAGGGGTACTGAAGCTTTCTTT.